These 8 T cell receptor beta chains originate from one sample sequenced in a study of blood T cell repertoires in COVID-19 (TCRdb year 2020). The library was obtained by the immunoSEQ multiplex PCR assay. Held by TCRdb, this immuneACCESS table contains in-frame sequences only and omits some clones. Under half of the omission traces to an unresolved V gene where checked; the cause of the rest is unknown. The sample table holds some 80,000 clones, of which 88% were seen once. The top ten constitute roughly a fifth of the sample. Sample: peripheral blood. The receptor source for this set is a human donor in a cohort sampled during active COVID-19.

This clone was observed a handful of times. The J gene is TRBJ2-7, the V gene TRBV7-2; TRBD1 might be the D (6 bases). V was shortened by 5 bases and J by 0 bases, with 11 bases between the two germline ends. Germline CDR1 and CDR2: SGHTA and FQGNSA. CDR3 length: 14 residues. The CDR3 is CASSNRDNSYEQYF. In DNA form, the CDR3 reads TGTGCCAGCAGCAACCGGGACAACTCCTACGAGCAGTACTTC.

The chain recombines TRBV3-1 (or the pseudogene TRBV3-2) with TRBJ2-7, with TRBD2 matching 8 bases. The V gene's germline CDR1 is LGHDT and CDR2 YNNKEL (reference sequence). This CDR3 contains 13 residues. V shed 5 bases and J 6 bases; nucleotides not matched to a gene: 6. The CDR3 sequence: CASSSGTRGEQYF. The DNA of the CDR3 is TGTGCCAGCAGCTCCGGGACTAGAGGCGAGCAGTACTTC.

CDR3 amino acids: CATPSASGSVGELFF. In nucleotides, the CDR3 is TGTGCCACCCCGTCGGCTAGCGGGAGCGTCGGGGAGCTGTTTTTT. The genes are TRBV19 and TRBJ2-2; 10 bases are a match to TRBD2. In germline, CDR1 is LNHDA, CDR2 SQIVND (reference sequence). This CDR3 is built from 15 residues. With V trimmed by 10 bases and J by 7 bases, 12 bases remained unmatched.

The V gene is TRBV7-8, the J gene TRBJ2-7, with D maybe TRBD2 (5 bases). Looked up from germline, CDR1 is SGHVS and CDR2 is FQNEAQ. This CDR3 has 14 residues. With 5 bases removed from V and 2 bases from J, the gap between germline ends came to 13 bases. The CDR3 reads CASSPRRAPYEQYF. The CDR3 DNA sequence: TGTGCCAGCAGCCCTCGGCGGGCCCCCTACGAGCAGTACTTC.

The J gene is TRBJ2-1, the V gene TRBV9, with TRBD2 as a possible D gene (5 bases). Germline V gene sequence: CDR1 SGDLS, CDR2 YYNGEE. This CDR3 is 13 amino acids long. V lost 0 bases and J lost 9, with 10 bases in between. CDR3 nucleotide sequence: TGTGCCAGCAGCGTAGCTAGCCGGTTTGAGCAGTTCTTC. This translates into CASSVASRFEQFF.

V gene TRBV20-1 combines with J gene TRBJ1-4; D ambiguous. CDR1 and CDR2 (germline): DFQATT, SNEGSKA (reference sequence). V was cut by 3 bases and J by 7 bases, with 6 bases left in between. CDR3 length: 11 amino acids. The CDR3 region has the DNA TGCAGTGCTAGCTCCGTTGAAAAACTGTTTTTT. Protein sequence: CSASSVEKLFF.

J is TRBJ2-7 and V is TRBV6-5; 9 positions match TRBD2. The germline V gene encodes CDR1 MNHEY and CDR2 SVGAGI. V dropped 0 bases and J dropped 2; count of bases not matched to a gene: 2. This CDR3 has 15 residues. CDR3 nucleotide sequence: TGTGCCAGCAGTTACTCGACTAGCGGAGCCTACGAGCAGTACTTC. Translated: CASSYSTSGAYEQYF.

About this clone itself: This CDR3 is missing its conserved last phenylalanine or tryptophan, likely due to a read error. The gene calls are TRBV9 and TRBJ1-2, with unresolved D. Per the germline V gene, CDR1 is SGDLS and CDR2 is YYNGEE. Trimming removed 0 bases from V and 6 bases from J, with 15 bases in between. The CDR3 is 15 amino acids. The CDR3 protein is CASSVGRGGYDGYTL. The CDR3 DNA reads as TGTGCCAGCAGCGTAGGTCGGGGAGGGTATGATGGCTACACCCTC.